The 28 T cell receptor beta chains in this list originate from one sample, sequenced in a study of cytomegalovirus exposure and HLA in healthy donors. The study ran its PCR with 60 Vbeta and 13 Jbeta primers. The assay was immunoSEQ multiplex PCR, and TCRdb's table has in-frame clones only and misses some. The sample carries under 200,000 clones, roughly 80% recorded once. Sequences were obtained from PBMCs. The receptors here all came from a woman in her 30s in good health and CMV-seronegative.

V is TRBV6-6 and J is TRBJ2-7, with D possibly TRBD1 on 5 matching bases. With 4 bases removed from V and 0 bases from J, the gap between germline ends came to 10 bases. The CDR3 totals 14 residues. Germline CDR1 reads MNHNY; CDR2 reads SVGAGI (reference sequence). The CDR3 bases are TGTGCCAGCAGTTCCCTCAGGGACTCCTACGAGCAGTACTTC. Translating gives CASSSLRDSYEQYF.

V usage is TRBV19 and J usage is TRBJ1-5; 8 nucleotides agree with TRBD1. The V segment lost 6 bases and the J segment 6 bases; nucleotides outside the gene matches: 13. CDR1 and CDR2 (germline): LNHDA, SQIVND (reference sequence). The CDR3 is 16 residues long. CDR3 nucleotides: TGTGCCAGTAGAGAGCGTACAGGGGGTTTAGCTCAGCCCCAGCATTTT. Translating gives CASRERTGGLAQPQHF.

This clone was seen only once. The V and J genes are TRBV28 and TRBJ2-6; 11 bases match TRBD1. After removal of 3 bases from V and 2 bases from J, the junction contained 3 bases not matched to a gene. This CDR3 region has 17 residues. Germline assignment: CDR1 MDHEN and CDR2 SYDVKM. The CDR3 here is CASSFRTGGAGANVLTF. As DNA, the CDR3 is TGTGCCAGCAGTTTTAGGACAGGGGGCGCTGGGGCCAACGTCCTGACTTTC. Full variable domain (rest looked up from reference TRBV28 and TRBJ2-6): DVKVTQSSRYLVKRTGEKVFLECVQDMDHENMFWYRQDPGLGLRLIYFSYDVKMKEKGDIPEGYSVSREKKERFSLILESASTNQTSMYLCASSFRTGGAGANVLTFGAGSRLTVL.

The chain has TRBV5-1 and TRBJ1-1, with 9 bases aligning to TRBD1. This CDR3 is built from 14 residues. Losses at the gene ends were 2 bases for V and 4 bases for J; bases not matched to a gene: 3. Germline CDR1 and CDR2: SGHRS and YFSETQ. CDR3 sequence: CASSFTGGSTEAFF. In nucleotides, the CDR3 is TGCGCCAGCAGCTTTACAGGGGGCTCCACTGAAGCTTTCTTT.

The table lists this clone with a count of one. The CDR3 loop reads CASSLDRGLNEQFF. The CDR3 bases are TGCGCCAGCAGCTTGGACAGGGGGCTCAATGAGCAGTTCTTC. The chain carries TRBV5-1 and TRBJ2-1; 9 bases fit TRBD1. The CDR3 extends over 14 amino acids. In germline, CDR1 is SGHRS, CDR2 YFSETQ. The V and J ends lost 0 bases and 6 bases, in that order; junction bases with no gene match: 1.

This sequence joins TRBV5-5 and TRBJ1-6; the D gene is possibly TRBD1 (5 bases). The V end was cut by 1 base, the J end by 7 bases, with 12 bases between. The germline V gene encodes CDR1 SGHKS and CDR2 YYEKEE (reference sequence). This CDR3 is built from 15 residues. The CDR3 protein is CASSLRGQENSPLHF. CDR3 nucleotides: TGTGCCAGCAGCTTGAGGGGTCAGGAGAATTCACCCCTCCACTTT.

The J gene is TRBJ2-2, the V gene TRBV5-1; 10 bases match TRBD1. This CDR3 comprises 16 residues. The V gene end was trimmed by 4 bases and the J gene end by 6 bases; junction bases not matched to a gene: 9. Germline values: CDR1 SGHRS, CDR2 YFSETQ. In nucleotides, the CDR3 is TGCGCCAGCAGCGTAAGGACAGGGGGTGAGGCCGGGGAGCTGTTTTTT. Its translation is CASSVRTGGEAGELFF.

The chain employs TRBV12-5 and TRBJ1-2, with unresolved D. The CDR3 contains 12 residues. V gave up 1 base and J gave up 7 bases, with 7 bases separating them. Germline V gives CDR1 LGHNT, CDR2 FRNRAP. The CDR3 nucleotides read TGTGCTAGTGGTTTGGGACTGCTTGGCTACACCTTC. It translates to CASGLGLLGYTF.

The rearrangement uses TRBV5-1 and TRBJ2-3, with TRBD2 as a possible D gene (6 bases). Germline-derived CDR1 and CDR2 are SGHRS and YFSETQ. The CDR3 consists of 15 residues. V lost 6 bases and J 0 bases, leaving 14 bases between the germline ends. The CDR3 spells CASKNRGISTDTQYF. The CDR3 nucleotides read TGCGCCAGCAAAAACCGGGGGATTAGCACAGATACGCAGTATTTT.

The CDR3 here is CASSLGAFNEKLFF. In nucleotides, the CDR3 is TGTGCCAGCAGCCTGGGAGCCTTTAATGAAAAACTGTTTTTT. This chain joins TRBV5-8 and TRBJ1-4; D remains ambiguous. This CDR3 spans 14 amino acids. Trimming took 4 bases from V and 4 from J, leaving 11 bases between them. Germline CDR1 and CDR2: SGHTS and YDEGEE.

J is TRBJ2-1 and V is TRBV6-6, with 8 bases aligning to TRBD1. The V gene end was trimmed by 6 bases and the J gene end by 9 bases; junction bases not matched to a gene: 4. Germline V gene sequence: CDR1 MNHNY, CDR2 SVGAGI (reference sequence). This CDR3 is 12 amino acids long. The CDR3 sequence is CASRPDRGEQFF. In nucleotides, the CDR3 is TGTGCCAGCAGGCCTGACAGGGGTGAGCAGTTCTTC.

The chain has TRBV6-5 and TRBJ2-7, with TRBD1 matching 9 bases. The CDR3 consists of 13 residues. The V gene's germline CDR1 is MNHEY and CDR2 SVGAGI. After removal of 5 bases from V and 9 bases from J, the junction contained 8 bases not matched to a gene. CDR3 sequence: CASSRTGERVQYF. For the CDR3, the DNA is TGTGCCAGCAGTCGGACAGGGGAAAGGGTGCAGTACTTC.

The chain joins TRBV6-6 to TRBJ2-7; 7 nucleotides agree with TRBD1. Germline trimming cut 6 bases from V and 1 base from J; bases unmatched to any gene: 9. The germline V gene has CDR1 MNHNY and CDR2 SVGAGI (reference sequence). This CDR3 comprises 15 residues. The CDR3 here is CASSDYRQGSYEQYF. The DNA of the CDR3 is TGTGCCAGCAGCGACTACCGACAGGGTTCCTACGAGCAGTACTTC.

The chain combines TRBV7-9 with TRBJ1-1; D unclear. The germline CDR1 and CDR2 sequences are SEHNR and FQNEAQ (reference sequence). The CDR3 is 14 amino acids. V lost 0 bases to trimming and J lost 5 bases, with 10 bases between them. The CDR3 DNA is TGTGCCAGCAGCTTAGCGGTGTCGGAGACTGAAGCTTTCTTT. It is translated as CASSLAVSETEAFF.

The chain combines TRBV5-5 with TRBJ2-2, with D unclear. The CDR3 spans 12 residues. Trimming took 3 bases from V and 9 from J, leaving 9 bases between them. CDR1 and CDR2 (germline): SGHKS, YYEKEE (reference sequence). CDR3 in DNA: TGTGCCAGCAGCTCGAGCCAACGGGAGCTGTTTTTT. Translated, it gives CASSSSQRELFF.

The rearrangement uses TRBV5-4 and TRBJ1-1; no clear D gene. Between the trimmed V and J ends, which lost 0 bases and 7 bases, there was a span of 7 bases. This CDR3 spans 12 amino acids. CDR1 is SGHNT, CDR2 YYREEE, per germline (reference sequence). In DNA, the CDR3 is TGTGCCAGCAGCTTGGGATTGAGTGAAGCTTTCTTT. The encoded protein is CASSLGLSEAFF.

A note on this clone: Germline is not matched at one junction end, which may reflect a read error. V and J are TRBV28 and TRBJ2-1; 10 bases are a match to TRBD1. The germline CDR1 and CDR2 sequences are MDHEN and SYDVKM. There are 14 residues in the CDR3. The CDR3 protein is CASSPGTGAGKRVF. The CDR3 DNA follows: TGTGCCAGCAGTCCAGGGACAGGGGCAGGCAAGCGGGTCTTC. The full variable domain, rest sourced from reference TRBV28 and TRBJ2-1, is DVKVTQSSRYLVKRTGEKVFLECVQDMDHENMFWYRQDPGLGLRLIYFSYDVKMKEKGDIPEGYSVSREKKERFSLILESASTNQTSMYLCASSPGTGAGKRVFGPGTRLTVL.

V gene TRBV28 combines with J gene TRBJ2-7; no clear D. The CDR3 is made up of 11 amino acids. The germline gives CDR1 MDHEN, CDR2 SYDVKM. Trimming left V 6 bases short and J 4 bases short, with 7 bases between. The CDR3 coding sequence is TGTGCCAGCAGCTCTAATTACGAGCAGTACTTC. It translates to CASSSNYEQYF.

This clone was seen only a few times. V is TRBV5-6 and J is TRBJ2-1, with 12 bases lining up with TRBD1. The germline V gene encodes CDR1 SGHDT and CDR2 YYEEEE. The CDR3 is 16 residues long. The junction had 6 bases not matched to a gene; V was cut back by 2 bases and J by 6 bases. CDR3 nucleotide sequence: TGTGCCAGCAGCTTCATCGGGACAGGGGGCCCCAATGAGCAGTTCTTC. The encoded protein is CASSFIGTGGPNEQFF. Supplemented by reference TRBV5-6 and TRBJ2-1, the full variable domain reads DAGVTQSPTHLIKTRGQQVTLRCSPKSGHDTVSWYQQALGQGPQFIFQYYEEEERQRGNFPDRFSGHQFPNYSSELNVNALLLGDSALYLCASSFIGTGGPNEQFFGPGTRLTVL.

The genes are TRBV5-1 and TRBJ1-1; the match to TRBD1 covers 7 bases. The CDR3 is 15 amino acids. V shed 7 bases, J shed 5 bases, and the junction held 14 bases outside the gene matches. Germline V CDR1 and CDR2: SGHRS, YFSETQ. CDR3 loop: CASAVTGVDGTEAFF. CDR3 sequence (DNA): TGCGCCAGCGCCGTAACAGGGGTAGACGGAACTGAAGCTTTCTTT.

Comment on this clone: Other nucleotide sequences in the sample specify the same CDR3. J is TRBJ2-5 and V is TRBV5-1, with D possibly matching TRBD2 (5 bases). This CDR3 contains 14 residues. Trimming pared 0 bases from V and 2 bases from J, leaving 8 bases between. Germline CDR1 and CDR2: SGHRS and YFSETQ. The chain's CDR3 is CASSLGGLQETQYF. The CDR3 DNA is TGCGCCAGCAGCTTGGGAGGGTTGCAAGAGACCCAGTACTTC. The whole variable domain, filled in from reference TRBV5-1 and TRBJ2-5, reads KAGVTQTPRYLIKTRGQQVTLSCSPISGHRSVSWYQQTPGQGLQFLFEYFSETQRNKGNFPGRFSGRQFSNSRSEMNVSTLELGDSALYLCASSLGGLQETQYFGPGTRLLVL.

The chain carries TRBV5-1 and TRBJ2-7; TRBD2 aligns across 12 bases. V was pared by 3 bases and J by 1 base, with 8 bases of the junction left unmatched. Germline V lookup: CDR1 SGHRS, CDR2 YFSETQ. This CDR3 has 17 residues. The CDR3: CASSSSTSGGFSYEQYF. For the CDR3, the DNA is TGCGCCAGCAGCTCCTCTACTAGCGGGGGGTTTTCCTACGAGCAGTACTTC.

The chain carries TRBV2 and TRBJ1-4, with TRBD1 identical over 8 bases. The length of the CDR3 is 14 residues. Germline V gene sequence: CDR1 SNHLY, CDR2 FYNNEI. J lost 5 bases, V lost 10 bases, and 9 bases had no gene match. Written as DNA, the CDR3 is TGTGCCATCTCAGGAGGGGACAGGAATGAAAAACTGTTTTTT. The encoded protein is CAISGGDRNEKLFF. The whole variable domain, remainder taken from reference TRBV2 and TRBJ1-4, is EPEVTQTPSHQVTQMGQEVILRCVPISNHLYFYWYRQILGQKVEFLVSFYNNEISEKSEIFDDQFSVERPDGSNFTLKIRSTKLEDSAMYFCAISGGDRNEKLFFGSGTQLSVL.

V usage is TRBV20-1 and J usage is TRBJ1-4; D is undetermined. In germline, CDR1 is DFQATT, CDR2 SNEGSKA (reference sequence). This CDR3 spans 11 amino acids. The V and J ends lost 3 bases and 6 bases respectively, with 5 bases between them. The CDR3 coding sequence is TGCAGTGCTAGGGAGGATGAAAAACTGTTTTTT. The encoded protein is CSAREDEKLFF.

This clone was detected only a few times. This chain links TRBV5-1 with TRBJ2-1, with a tentative D call TRBD1 (6 bases). V lost 4 bases and J 7 bases, leaving 18 bases between the germline ends. CDR1 is SGHRS and CDR2 is YFSETQ in the germline V gene. This CDR3 comprises 15 residues. CDR3 amino acids: CASSPVGALGNEQFF. The CDR3 region has the DNA TGCGCCAGCAGCCCCGTGGGGGCCCTTGGGAATGAGCAGTTCTTC.

The chain is built from TRBV7-2 and TRBJ1-2; 8 positions match TRBD1. There are 13 residues in the CDR3. V trimming: 1 base; J trimming: 5 bases; junction bases outside the gene matches: 0. Germline V CDR1 and CDR2: SGHTA, FQGNSA. CDR3 nucleotide sequence: TGTGCCAGCAGCTTAGGGACAGGGTATGGCTACACCTTC. Translation: CASSLGTGYGYTF.

The rearrangement uses TRBV9 and TRBJ2-5, with D perhaps TRBD2 (5 bases). There are 16 residues in the CDR3. The V and J ends lost 0 bases and 4 bases respectively, with 16 bases between them. In germline, CDR1 is SGDLS, CDR2 YYNGEE. The CDR3 protein is CASSVEDGIFGETQYF. CDR3 DNA sequence: TGTGCCAGCAGCGTAGAGGACGGGATCTTCGGAGAGACCCAGTACTTC. The full variable domain, rest sourced from reference TRBV9 and TRBJ2-5, is DSGVTQTPKHLITATGQRVTLRCSPRSGDLSVYWYQQSLDQGLQFLIQYYNGEERAKGNILERFSAQQFPDLHSELNLSSLELGDSALYFCASSVEDGIFGETQYFGPGTRLLVL.

V gene TRBV25-1 combines with J gene TRBJ2-2; 8 bases are a match to TRBD1. The V segment lost 10 bases and the J segment 5 bases; nucleotides outside the gene matches: 12. Germline CDR1 and CDR2: MGHDK and SYGVNS. CDR3 length: 15 amino acids. CDR3 region: CATGRQGHPTGELFF. As DNA, the CDR3 is TGTGCCACAGGTAGACAGGGGCATCCAACCGGGGAGCTGTTTTTT.